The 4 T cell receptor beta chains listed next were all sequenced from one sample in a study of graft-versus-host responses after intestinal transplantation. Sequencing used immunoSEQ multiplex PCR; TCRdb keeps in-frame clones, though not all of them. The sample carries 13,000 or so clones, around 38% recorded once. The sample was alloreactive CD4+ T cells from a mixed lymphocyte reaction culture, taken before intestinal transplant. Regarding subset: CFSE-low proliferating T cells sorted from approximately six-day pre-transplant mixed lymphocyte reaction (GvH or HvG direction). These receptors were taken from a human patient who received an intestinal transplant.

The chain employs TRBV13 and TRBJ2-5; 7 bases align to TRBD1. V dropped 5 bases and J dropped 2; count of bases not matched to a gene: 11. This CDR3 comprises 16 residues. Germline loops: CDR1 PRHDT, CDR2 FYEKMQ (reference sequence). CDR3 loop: CASSLSSLQGQETQYF. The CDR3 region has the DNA TGTGCCAGCAGCCTCTCGTCCCTACAGGGGCAAGAGACCCAGTACTTC.

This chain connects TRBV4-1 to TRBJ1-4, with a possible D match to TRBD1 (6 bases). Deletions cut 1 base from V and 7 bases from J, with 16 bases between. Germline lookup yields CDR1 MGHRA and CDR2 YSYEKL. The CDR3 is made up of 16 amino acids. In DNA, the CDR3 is TGCGCCAGCAGCCAAGGTGGCCAGGGGTTTAGTGAAAAACTGTTTTTT. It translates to CASSQGGQGFSEKLFF.

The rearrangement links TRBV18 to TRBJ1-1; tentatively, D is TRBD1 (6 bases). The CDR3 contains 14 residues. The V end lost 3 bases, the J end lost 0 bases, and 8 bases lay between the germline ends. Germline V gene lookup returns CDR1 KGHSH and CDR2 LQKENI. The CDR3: CASSPGTMNTEAFF. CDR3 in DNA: TGTGCCAGCTCACCCGGGACAATGAACACTGAAGCTTTCTTT. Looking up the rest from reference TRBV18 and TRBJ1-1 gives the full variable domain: NAGVMQNPRHLVRRRGQEARLRCSPMKGHSHVYWYRQLPEEGLKFMVYLQKENIIDESGMPKERFSAEFPKEGPSILRIQQVVRGDSAAYFCASSPGTMNTEAFFGQGTRLTVV.

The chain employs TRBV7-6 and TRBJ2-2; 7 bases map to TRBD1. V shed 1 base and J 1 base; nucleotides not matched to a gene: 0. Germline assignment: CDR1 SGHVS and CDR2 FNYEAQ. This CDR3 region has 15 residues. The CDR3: CASSLGTGNTGELFF. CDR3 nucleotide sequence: TGTGCCAGCAGCTTAGGGACAGGGAACACCGGGGAGCTGTTTTTT.